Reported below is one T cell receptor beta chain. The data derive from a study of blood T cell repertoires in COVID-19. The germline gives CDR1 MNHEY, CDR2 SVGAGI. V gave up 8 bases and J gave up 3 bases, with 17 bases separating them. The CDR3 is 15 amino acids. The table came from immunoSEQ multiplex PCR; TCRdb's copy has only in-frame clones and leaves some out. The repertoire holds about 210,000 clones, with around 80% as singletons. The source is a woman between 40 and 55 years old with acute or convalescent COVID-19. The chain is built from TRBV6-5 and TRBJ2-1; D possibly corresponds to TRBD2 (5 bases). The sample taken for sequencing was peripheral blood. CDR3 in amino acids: CASHDGNAFYNEQFF. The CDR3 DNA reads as TGTGCCAGCCATGACGGGAACGCTTTCTACAATGAGCAGTTCTTC.